These 8 T cell receptor beta chains were sequenced from one sample in a study of graft-versus-host responses after intestinal transplantation. Antigens for these TCRs are unknown. Data came from immunoSEQ multiplex PCR; TCRdb stores just in-frame clones and leaves some out. The sample holds about 88,000 clones; 91% are singletons and the top ten take approximately 0.3%. This specimen consisted of unstimulated CD4+ T cells sorted from spleen or lymph node cells, obtained before transplant. These receptors came from a human donor who was the organ donor for an intestinal transplant.

The sample holds a few counts of this clone. Other DNA sequences in the same sample also yield this CDR3. This chain links TRBV6-5 with TRBJ1-1; D remains ambiguous. This CDR3 contains 13 residues. Trimming cost V 2 bases and J 1 base, with 5 bases left between them. Germline loops: CDR1 MNHEY, CDR2 SVGAGI. In nucleotides, the CDR3 is TGTGCCAGCAGTTACCGAGGGAACACTGAAGCTTTCTTT. This translates into CASSYRGNTEAFF.

The rearrangement links TRBV19 to TRBJ1-5, with D possibly matching TRBD1 (6 bases). CDR1 and CDR2 from the germline V gene are LNHDA and SQIVND (reference sequence). The CDR3 totals 16 residues. The V gene lost 3 bases and the J gene lost 4 bases, with 16 bases spanning the gap. The DNA of the CDR3 is TGTGCCAGTAGTATCTTTCAGGGGTCGGGGAATCAGCCCCAGCATTTT. It encodes CASSIFQGSGNQPQHF.

The rearrangement links TRBV10-3 to TRBJ1-2; 8 nucleotides align to TRBD1. Trimming cost V 3 bases and J 0 bases; bases outside gene matches: 6. This CDR3 region has 16 residues. Germline V gene sequence: CDR1 ENHRY, CDR2 SYGVKD. Here the CDR3 reads CAISEIRTGSNYGYTF. The CDR3 DNA is TGTGCCATCAGTGAAATACGGACAGGGTCTAACTATGGCTACACCTTC.

This clone has just one count. The chain employs TRBV6-1 and TRBJ1-1; maybe TRBD1 (5 bases). Germline-derived CDR1 and CDR2 are MNHNS and SASEGT. V was pared by 11 bases and J by 10 bases, with 29 bases between. The CDR3 runs 15 residues. CDR3: CASKGMGKRGLRAFF. DNA for the CDR3: TGTGCCTCAAAGGGTATGGGGAAAAGGGGCCTGAGAGCTTTCTTT.

The rearrangement uses TRBV2 and TRBJ2-3, with TRBD2 matching 8 bases. CDR1 is SNHLY, CDR2 FYNNEI, per germline. This CDR3 contains 16 residues. V lost 0 bases, J lost 6 bases, and 8 bases stayed unmatched. The CDR3 reads CASSEALPLAADTQYF. The CDR3, as DNA: TGTGCCAGCAGTGAAGCGCTCCCACTAGCGGCGGATACGCAGTATTTT.

V and J are TRBV30 and TRBJ1-1; 7 nucleotides match TRBD1. Germline CDR1 is GTSNPN and CDR2 is SVGIG (reference sequence). After removal of 1 base from V and 10 bases from J, the junction contained 6 bases not matched to a gene. The CDR3 consists of 12 residues. The DNA of the CDR3 is TGTGCCTGGAGTGAGACAGGGAGAGGAGCTTTCTTT. Its translation: CAWSETGRGAFF.

The V and J genes are TRBV6-6 and TRBJ2-7; 8 bases align to TRBD2. The germline V gene has CDR1 MNHNY and CDR2 SVGAGI (reference sequence). This CDR3 is built from 14 residues. J gave up 0 bases and V 10 bases, and 8 bases lay outside the gene matches. The CDR3 protein is CATVHGTSSYEQYF. CDR3 DNA sequence: TGTGCCACCGTCCATGGGACTAGCTCCTACGAGCAGTACTTC.

The J gene is TRBJ2-1, the V gene TRBV30, with 11 nucleotides matching TRBD2. The CDR3 has 14 amino acids. V was clipped by 8 bases and J by 10 bases; unmatched bases: 13. Germline CDR1 and CDR2: GTSNPN and SVGIG (reference sequence). This chain's CDR3 is CAHNRGSGGEEQFF. The DNA for the CDR3 is TGTGCCCACAACCGGGGTAGCGGGGGGGAAGAGCAGTTCTTC.